Sequencing of this T cell receptor (beta chain) was carried out in a study of blood T cell repertoires in COVID-19. This clone was picked up one time. Repertoires were generated with immunoSEQ multiplex PCR, while TCRdb's copy carries only in-frame clones and drops some. The sample has approximately 50,000 clones; about 82% are singletons. The receptor comes from a woman of 80 years or more with acute or convalescent COVID-19. Sequencing used peripheral blood.

The CDR3 DNA sequence: TGTGCCAGCAGTGAGACTAGTAGCACAGATACGCAGTATTTT. Translated: CASSETSSTDTQYF. The chain joins TRBV25-1 to TRBJ2-3; D is possibly TRBD2 (6 bases). Germline V gene lookup returns CDR1 MGHDK and CDR2 SYGVNS. This CDR3 has 14 amino acids. The V and J ends lost 3 bases and 0 bases respectively, with 7 bases between them.